These T cell receptor beta chains were read from a single sample in a study of human CD8 memory T cell subsets. Reanalyzing the 5' RACE reads, TCRdb keeps one entry per CDR3 protein, without DNA. The clone table shows fewer than 20,000 distinct CDR3 sequences, with the ten largest holding approximately 5%. The sequenced material came from CD8+ T cells from PBMCs. The receptors originated from a human donor in good health. Both conserved end residues are part of each CDR3. Some rows mark clone size as missing; the rest say once, few, many or name a class of expanded clone.

CDR3	J	size	V
CASSQQGRRGYTF	TRBJ1-2	-	TRBV5-1
CASSLVVLGEQYF	TRBJ2-7	-	TRBV7-9
CSVAEGTGEQYF	TRBJ2-7	-	TRBV29-1
CASSPGRGSGSPLHF	TRBJ1-6	-	TRBV4-3
CASRTMDLDRGQHSYEQYF	TRBJ2-7	-	TRBV28
CASSLYGQGRNSGELFF	TRBJ2-2	medium-sized	TRBV28
CATSDTGGRYSNQPQHF	TRBJ1-5	-	TRBV24-1
CASSLSGGSNTGELFF	TRBJ2-2	-	TRBV5-1
CASLPETELINTEAFF	TRBJ1-1	-	TRBV30
CSASPGAGNTIYF	TRBJ1-3	-	TRBV20-1
CASSLGGRSRGYNEQFF	TRBJ2-1	-	TRBV5-4
CASSLSAENYGYTF	TRBJ1-2	-	TRBV28
CASSQAQGGATGELFF	TRBJ2-2	-	TRBV4-1
CSATSRRDEQFF	TRBJ2-1	-	TRBV20-1
CASSLRYRGQDEKLFF	TRBJ1-4	-	TRBV5-4
CASSEMGGFAYGYTF	TRBJ1-2	medium-sized	TRBV2
CSVNRELGTGELFF	TRBJ2-2	-	TRBV29-1
CASSFRTSGNEQFF	TRBJ2-1	-	TRBV6-2/TRBV6-3
CASSEEVESWGTGELFF	TRBJ2-2	-	TRBV6-1
CATSDGTPSNQPQHF	TRBJ1-5	-	TRBV24-1
CASSAPGGYNEQFF	TRBJ2-1	-	TRBV4-1
CASSPVLAKNIQYF	TRBJ2-4	-	TRBV6-2/TRBV6-3
CASSSIGKANEQFF	TRBJ2-1	-	TRBV5-6
CATSRDRQGAANEKLFF	TRBJ1-4	-	TRBV15
CASSDPGRDYEQYF	TRBJ2-7	-	TRBV10-1
CASSPRQGTVTEAFF	TRBJ1-1	-	TRBV4-1
CASRTTGIRETQYF	TRBJ2-5	-	TRBV12-3/TRBV12-4
CSATSDEHYEQYF	TRBJ2-7	-	TRBV20-1
CASGTGTYEQYF	TRBJ2-7	-	TRBV28
CASSLSLGGQPQHF	TRBJ1-5	-	TRBV28
CAWSTAGTTDTQYF	TRBJ2-3	-	TRBV30
CASSLETSRTYEQYF	TRBJ2-7	-	TRBV5-1
CSVEGTGGSNTEAFF	TRBJ1-1	-	TRBV29-1
CASSSPGQDTPQETQYF	TRBJ2-5	-	TRBV12-3/TRBV12-4
CASSLGVADYNEQFF	TRBJ2-1	-	TRBV7-9
CASSRARATYQETQYF	TRBJ2-5	-	TRBV4-2
CASSWTPRFEQYF	TRBJ2-7	-	TRBV27
CASSVRDRSGKAFF	TRBJ1-1	-	TRBV28
CASSHTNQPQHF	TRBJ1-5	-	TRBV5-6
CASSQGRQGVRAEAFF	TRBJ1-1	medium-sized	TRBV4-1
CASSLTTPGTGVTDTQYF	TRBJ2-3	-	TRBV11-3
CASSVKAASAYNEQFF	TRBJ2-1	-	TRBV7-3
CASSGRDSNYGYTF	TRBJ1-2	-	TRBV9
CASSQDPAGTEAFF	TRBJ1-1	-	TRBV4-2
CASSIAGGSNEQYF	TRBJ2-7	-	TRBV9